The present T cell receptor (beta chain) was sequenced within a study of blood T cell repertoires in COVID-19. About the research overall: COVID-19 samples, acute and convalescent, were from the United States, Italy and Spain. In each case, the material was cDNA or gDNA derived from T cells, B-cell-depleted T cells, or PBMCs.

This clone was seen only a few times. Generated by immunoSEQ multiplex PCR, the TCRdb table keeps only in-frame clones and is missing some. The data show 70,000 or so clones, 86% seen once. Germline V gives CDR1 MNHEY, CDR2 SVGAGI. With 6 bases removed from V and 5 bases from J, the gap between germline ends came to 17 bases. The CDR3 consists of 15 residues. The J gene is TRBJ1-5, the V gene TRBV6-5; D is perhaps TRBD1 (5 bases). This TCR was sampled from a man aged 25 to 40 with acute or convalescent COVID-19. The sequenced sample was peripheral blood. CDR3 nucleotides: TGTGCCAGCAGGGGCGGACATACCTGGGATCAGCCCCAGCATTTT. It is translated as CASRGGHTWDQPQHF.